One sample yielded the 10 T cell receptor beta chains listed below, sequenced in a study of OX40 agonist ivuxolimab in advanced cancers. Produced via immunoSEQ multiplex PCR; TCRdb's table is partial and in-frame only. The sample comprises about 79,000 clones, about 91% of which are singletons, and roughly 7.4% rests with the top ten. Sequences were derived from CD4+ or CD8+ T cells sorted from blood, sampled in a trial of the OX40 agonist ivuxolimab. These receptors were collected from an adult with an advanced solid tumor such as melanoma, head and neck, liver or kidney cancer.

The chain recombines TRBV30 with TRBJ2-7; a possible D gene is TRBD2 (6 bases). This CDR3 region has 14 residues. The V end lost 4 bases, the J end lost 1 base, and 14 bases lay between the germline ends. Germline CDR1 GTSNPN, CDR2 SVGIG (reference sequence). The CDR3 spells CAWNPGLLSYEQYF. The CDR3 coding sequence is TGTGCCTGGAACCCGGGACTCCTATCCTACGAGCAGTACTTC.

The rearrangement links TRBV29-1 to TRBJ1-2; 9 bases are shared with TRBD1. The CDR3 is 12 residues long. V lost 4 bases and J lost 8; bases outside the gene matches: 5. Looked up from germline, CDR1 is SQVTM and CDR2 is ANQGSEA. CDR3 region: CSVGGTGQGYTF. The DNA of the CDR3 is TGCAGCGTTGGCGGGACAGGGCAAGGCTACACCTTC. The full variable domain, rest sourced from reference TRBV29-1 and TRBJ1-2, is SAVISQKPSRDICQRGTSLTIQCQVDSQVTMMFWYRQQPGQSLTLIATANQGSEATYESGFVIDKFPISRPNLTFSTLTVSNMSPEDSSIYLCSVGGTGQGYTFGSGTRLTVV.

The gene calls are TRBV9 and TRBJ2-7; maybe TRBD2 (5 bases). CDR3 size: 14 residues. V was cut by 3 bases and J by 2 bases, with 12 bases left in between. Germline CDR1 and CDR2: SGDLS and YYNGEE. CDR3 DNA: TGTGCCAGCAGCGAGGGAGTGAGCCCCTACGAGCAGTACTTC. Translated, it gives CASSEGVSPYEQYF.

The chain recombines TRBV28 with TRBJ2-2; D might be TRBD1 (6 bases). This CDR3 has 17 amino acids. Germline lookup yields CDR1 MDHEN and CDR2 SYDVKM. V shed 7 bases and J shed 0 bases, with 18 bases lying between them. In DNA form, the CDR3 reads TGTGCCAGCACCCCGGCCCCGGGACAATCGAACACCGGGGAGCTGTTTTTT. Its protein product is CASTPAPGQSNTGELFF.

Only a few counts were recorded for this clone. The V gene is TRBV19, the J gene TRBJ1-5; 11 bases are a match to TRBD1. V was pared by 8 bases and J by 4 bases, with 7 bases of the junction left unmatched. Per the germline V gene, CDR1 is LNHDA and CDR2 is SQIVND (reference sequence). The CDR3 is made up of 15 amino acids. The CDR3 sequence: CASSWDRGSNQPQHF. For the CDR3, the DNA is TGTGCCAGTTCCTGGGACAGGGGGTCTAATCAGCCCCAGCATTTT.

This chain joins TRBV23-1 and TRBJ2-7, with 13 positions matching TRBD2. TRBV23-1 is identified as an open reading frame with a role that is uncertain. The CDR3 contains 18 residues. V shed 3 bases, J shed 0 bases, and the junction held 8 bases outside the gene matches. The CDR3 nucleotides are TGCGCCAGCAGTCAGGGGACTAGCGGGACCCGATTCTCCTACGAGCAGTACTTC. It yields the protein CASSQGTSGTRFSYEQYF.

V gene TRBV18 combines with J gene TRBJ1-4; no clear D. The V end was cut by 2 bases, the J end by 8 bases, with 18 bases between. Per germline, CDR1 KGHSH and CDR2 LQKENI. CDR3 length: 16 residues. Here the CDR3 reads CASSPAYGDLGEKLFF. DNA for the CDR3: TGTGCCAGCTCACCAGCTTACGGGGATCTGGGCGAAAAACTGTTTTTT.

The rearrangement links TRBV5-4 to TRBJ2-3, with 11 bases matching TRBD2. Trimming took 6 bases from V and 5 from J; bases not matched to a gene: 8. Germline assignment: CDR1 SGHNT and CDR2 YYREEE (reference sequence). The CDR3 runs to 15 residues. The CDR3 spells CASTTSGSRGDTQYF. The CDR3 DNA reads TGTGCCAGCACCACTAGCGGGAGTCGGGGAGATACGCAGTATTTT.

The rearrangement joins TRBV30 to TRBJ2-2; D possibly corresponds to TRBD2 (5 bases). The ends were cut back, 5 bases at V and 4 bases at J, with 17 bases in the middle. Germline V lookup: CDR1 GTSNPN, CDR2 SVGIG (reference sequence). This CDR3 has 15 amino acids. The CDR3 reads CAWGLSGAVTGELFF. CDR3 coding DNA: TGTGCCTGGGGCTTGAGCGGAGCGGTCACCGGGGAGCTGTTTTTT. The whole variable domain, remainder taken from reference TRBV30 and TRBJ2-2, is SQTIHQWPATLVQPVGSPLSLECTVEGTSNPNLYWYRQAAGRGLQLLFYSVGIGQISSEVPQNLSASRPQDRQFILSSKKLLLSDSGFYLCAWGLSGAVTGELFFGEGSRLTVL.

The chain joins TRBV10-1 to TRBJ2-1; maybe TRBD1 (5 bases). Germline values: CDR1 WNHNN, CDR2 SYGVQD (reference sequence). This CDR3 spans 14 amino acids. The germline V and J ends were trimmed by 0 bases and 6 bases, with 9 bases remaining between them. CDR3 region: CASSESIGVNEQFF. The DNA of the CDR3 is TGCGCCAGCAGTGAGTCAATAGGGGTCAATGAGCAGTTCTTC.